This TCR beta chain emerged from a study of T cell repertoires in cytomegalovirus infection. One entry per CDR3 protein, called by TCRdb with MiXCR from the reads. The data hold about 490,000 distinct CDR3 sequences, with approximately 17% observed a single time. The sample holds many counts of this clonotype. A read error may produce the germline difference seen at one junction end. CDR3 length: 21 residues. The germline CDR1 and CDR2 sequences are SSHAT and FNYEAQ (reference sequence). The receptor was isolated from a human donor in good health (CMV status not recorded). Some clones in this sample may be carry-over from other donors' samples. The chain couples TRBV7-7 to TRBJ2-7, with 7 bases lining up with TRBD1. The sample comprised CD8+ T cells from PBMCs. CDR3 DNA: TGTGCTAGCAGCTTAGCCCCTGTCATTGAGATGAGAGAGGGGGCCTCCTACGAGCAGTACTTC. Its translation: CASSLAPVIEMREGASYEQYF. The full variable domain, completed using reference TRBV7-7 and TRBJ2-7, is GAGVSQSPRYKVTKRGQDVTLRCDPISSHATLYWYQQALGQGPEFLTYFNYEAQPDKSGLPSDRFSAERPEGSISTLTIQRTEQRDSAMYRCASSLAPVIEMREGASYEQYFGPGTRLTVT.